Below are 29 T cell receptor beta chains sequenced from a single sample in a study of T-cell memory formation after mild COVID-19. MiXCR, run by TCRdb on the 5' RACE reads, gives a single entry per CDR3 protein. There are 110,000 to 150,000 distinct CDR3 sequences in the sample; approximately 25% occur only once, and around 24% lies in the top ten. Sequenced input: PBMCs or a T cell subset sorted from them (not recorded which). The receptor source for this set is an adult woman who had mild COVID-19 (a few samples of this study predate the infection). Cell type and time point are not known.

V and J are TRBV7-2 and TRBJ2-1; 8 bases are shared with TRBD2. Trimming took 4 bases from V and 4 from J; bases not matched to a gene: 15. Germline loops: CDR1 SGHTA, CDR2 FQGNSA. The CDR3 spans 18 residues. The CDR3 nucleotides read TGTGCCAGCAGCTCACTACGAGTCGGGACTAGGCTTTACAATGAGCAGTTCTTC. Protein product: CASSSLRVGTRLYNEQFF.

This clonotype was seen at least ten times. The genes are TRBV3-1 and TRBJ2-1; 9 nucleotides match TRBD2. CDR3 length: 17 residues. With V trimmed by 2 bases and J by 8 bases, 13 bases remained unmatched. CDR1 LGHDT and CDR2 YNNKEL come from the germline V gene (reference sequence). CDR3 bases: TGTGCCAGCAGCCAATCACTCGGGCGGGGGGGCTATGATGAGCAGTTCTTC. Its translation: CASSQSLGRGGYDEQFF.

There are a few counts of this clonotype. The CDR3 DNA follows: TGCAGTGCTAGTCTTTTTGACGCGGGCCCGGAGACCCAGTACTTC. Protein sequence: CSASLFDAGPETQYF. This chain uses TRBV20-1 with TRBJ2-5; the D gene is possibly TRBD2 (5 bases). The CDR3 covers 15 residues. Trimming stripped 3 bases from V and 5 bases from J, with 19 bases between. The germline CDR1 and CDR2 sequences are DFQATT and SNEGSKA (reference sequence).

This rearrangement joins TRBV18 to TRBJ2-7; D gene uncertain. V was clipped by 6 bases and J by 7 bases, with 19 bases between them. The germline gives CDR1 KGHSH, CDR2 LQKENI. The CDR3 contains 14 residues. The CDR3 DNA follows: TGTGCCAGCTCTCCCGCGGATTCACTTGTTGAGCAGTACTTC. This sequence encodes CASSPADSLVEQYF.

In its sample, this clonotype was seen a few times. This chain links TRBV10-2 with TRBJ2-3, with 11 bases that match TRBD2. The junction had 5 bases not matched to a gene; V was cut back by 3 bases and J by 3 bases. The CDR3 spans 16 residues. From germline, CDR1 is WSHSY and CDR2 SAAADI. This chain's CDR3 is CASSDPGTSGTDTQYF. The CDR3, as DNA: TGCGCCAGCAGTGACCCCGGGACTAGCGGTACAGATACGCAGTATTTT.

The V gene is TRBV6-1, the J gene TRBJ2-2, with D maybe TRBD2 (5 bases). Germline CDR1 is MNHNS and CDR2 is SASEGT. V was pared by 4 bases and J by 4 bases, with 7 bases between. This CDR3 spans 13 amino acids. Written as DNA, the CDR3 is TGTGCCAGCAGTGTTGGGAGCACCGGGGAGCTGTTTTTT. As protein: CASSVGSTGELFF.

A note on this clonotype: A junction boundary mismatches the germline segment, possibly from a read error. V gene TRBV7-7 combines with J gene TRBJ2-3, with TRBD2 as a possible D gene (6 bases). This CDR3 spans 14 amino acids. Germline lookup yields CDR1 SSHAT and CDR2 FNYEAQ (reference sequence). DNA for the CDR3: TGTGCTAGCAGCTTAGCGGAAAACACAGATACGCAGTATTTT. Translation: CASSLAENTDTQYF.

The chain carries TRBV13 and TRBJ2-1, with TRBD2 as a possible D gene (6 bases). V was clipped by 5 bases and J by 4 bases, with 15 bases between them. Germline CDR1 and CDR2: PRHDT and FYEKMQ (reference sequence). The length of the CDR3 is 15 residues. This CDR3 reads CASSPTGGGYNEQFF. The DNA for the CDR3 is TGTGCCAGCAGCCCCACCGGGGGTGGGTACAATGAGCAGTTCTTC.

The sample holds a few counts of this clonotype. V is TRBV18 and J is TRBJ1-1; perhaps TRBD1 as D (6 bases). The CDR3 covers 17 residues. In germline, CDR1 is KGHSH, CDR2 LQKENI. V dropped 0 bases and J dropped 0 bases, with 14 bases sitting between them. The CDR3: CASSPPVTGPVNTEAFF. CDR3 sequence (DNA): TGTGCCAGCTCACCACCTGTGACAGGACCTGTGAACACTGAAGCTTTCTTT. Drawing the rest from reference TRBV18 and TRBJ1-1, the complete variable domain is NAGVMQNPRHLVRRRGQEARLRCSPMKGHSHVYWYRQLPEEGLKFMVYLQKENIIDESGMPKERFSAEFPKEGPSILRIQQVVRGDSAAYFCASSPPVTGPVNTEAFFGQGTRLTVV.

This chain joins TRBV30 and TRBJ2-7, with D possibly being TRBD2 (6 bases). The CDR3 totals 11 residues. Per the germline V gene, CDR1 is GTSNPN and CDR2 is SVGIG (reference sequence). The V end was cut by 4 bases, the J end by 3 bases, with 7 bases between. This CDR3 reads CAWTGGYEQYF. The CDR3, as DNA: TGTGCCTGGACCGGGGGCTACGAGCAGTACTTC.

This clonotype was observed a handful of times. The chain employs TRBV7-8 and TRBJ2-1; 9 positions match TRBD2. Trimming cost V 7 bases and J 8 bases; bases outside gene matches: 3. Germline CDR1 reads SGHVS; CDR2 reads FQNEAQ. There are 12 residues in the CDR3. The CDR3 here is CASTAGGHEQFF. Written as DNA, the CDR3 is TGTGCCAGCACCGCGGGGGGGCATGAGCAGTTCTTC. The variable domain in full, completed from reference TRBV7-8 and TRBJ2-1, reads GAGVSQSPRYKVAKRGQDVALRCDPISGHVSLFWYQQALGQGPEFLTYFQNEAQLDKSGLPSDRFFAERPEGSVSTLKIQRTQQEDSAVYLCASTAGGHEQFFGPGTRLTVL.

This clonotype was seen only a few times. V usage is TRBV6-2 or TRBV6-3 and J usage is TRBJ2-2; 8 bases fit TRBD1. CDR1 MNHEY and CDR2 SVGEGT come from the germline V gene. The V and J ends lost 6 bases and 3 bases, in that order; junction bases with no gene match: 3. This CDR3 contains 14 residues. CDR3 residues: CASRQQGDTGELFF. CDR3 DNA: TGTGCCAGCAGACAACAGGGGGACACCGGGGAGCTGTTTTTT.

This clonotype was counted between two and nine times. The CDR3 DNA sequence: TGCGCCAGCAGCTTGGCTGTCCCGTCGGGGTCCTACGAGCAGTACTTC. Protein sequence: CASSLAVPSGSYEQYF. The chain combines TRBV5-1 with TRBJ2-7, with D perhaps TRBD2 (5 bases). Germline lookup yields CDR1 SGHRS and CDR2 YFSETQ. There are 16 residues in the CDR3. V was cut by 0 bases and J by 1 base, with 14 bases left in between.

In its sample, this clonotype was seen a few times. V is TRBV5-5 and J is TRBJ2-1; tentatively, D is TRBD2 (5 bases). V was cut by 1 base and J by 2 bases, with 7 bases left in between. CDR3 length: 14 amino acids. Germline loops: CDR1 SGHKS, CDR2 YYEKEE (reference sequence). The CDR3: CASSLWETYNEQFF. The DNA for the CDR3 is TGTGCCAGCAGCTTGTGGGAGACCTACAATGAGCAGTTCTTC.

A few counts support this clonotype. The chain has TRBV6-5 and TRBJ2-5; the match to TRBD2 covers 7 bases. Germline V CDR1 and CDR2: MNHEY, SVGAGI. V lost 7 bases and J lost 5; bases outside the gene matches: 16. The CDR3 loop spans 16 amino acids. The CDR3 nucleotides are TGTGCCAGCACTACAGATGGACTAGATAAGAGGGAGACCCAGTACTTC. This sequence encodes CASTTDGLDKRETQYF.

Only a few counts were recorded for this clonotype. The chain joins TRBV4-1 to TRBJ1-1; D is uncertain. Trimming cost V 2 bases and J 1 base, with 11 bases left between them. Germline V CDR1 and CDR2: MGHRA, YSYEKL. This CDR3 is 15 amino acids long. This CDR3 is CASSQSPRSNTEAFF. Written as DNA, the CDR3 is TGCGCCAGCAGCCAATCCCCAAGGTCGAACACTGAAGCTTTCTTT.

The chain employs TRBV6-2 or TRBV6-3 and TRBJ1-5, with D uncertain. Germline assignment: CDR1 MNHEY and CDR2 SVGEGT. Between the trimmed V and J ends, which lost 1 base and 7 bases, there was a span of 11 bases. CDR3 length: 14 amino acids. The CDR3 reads CASSYYKQGQPQHF. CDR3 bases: TGTGCCAGCAGTTACTATAAGCAAGGACAGCCCCAGCATTTT.

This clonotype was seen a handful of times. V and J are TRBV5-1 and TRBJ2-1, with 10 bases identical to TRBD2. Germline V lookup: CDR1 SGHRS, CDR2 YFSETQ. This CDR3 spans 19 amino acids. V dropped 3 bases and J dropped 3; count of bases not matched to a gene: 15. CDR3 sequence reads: CASSSPSGSGGAYYNEQFF. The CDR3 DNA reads TGCGCCAGCAGCTCTCCTAGCGGGAGTGGCGGTGCCTACTACAATGAGCAGTTCTTC.

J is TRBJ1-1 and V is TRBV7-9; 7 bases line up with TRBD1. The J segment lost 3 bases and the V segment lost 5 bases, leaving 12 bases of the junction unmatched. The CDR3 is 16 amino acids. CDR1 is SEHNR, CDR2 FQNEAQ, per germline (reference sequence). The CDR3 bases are TGTGCCAGCAGCGATTCTTCGGGACAGTGGGACACTGAAGCTTTCTTT. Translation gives CASSDSSGQWDTEAFF.

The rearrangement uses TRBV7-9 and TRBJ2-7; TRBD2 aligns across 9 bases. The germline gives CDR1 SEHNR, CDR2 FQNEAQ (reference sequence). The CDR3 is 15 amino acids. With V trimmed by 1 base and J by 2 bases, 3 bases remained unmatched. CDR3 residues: CASSLGPSGTYEQYF. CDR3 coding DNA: TGTGCCAGCAGCTTAGGGCCTAGCGGGACCTACGAGCAGTACTTC.

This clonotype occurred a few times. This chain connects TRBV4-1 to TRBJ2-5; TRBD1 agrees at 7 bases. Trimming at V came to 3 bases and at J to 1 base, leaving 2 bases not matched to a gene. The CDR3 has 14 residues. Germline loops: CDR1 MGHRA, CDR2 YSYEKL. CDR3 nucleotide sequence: TGCGCCAGCAGCCAGGGGGACAGCCAAGAGACCCAGTACTTC. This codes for CASSQGDSQETQYF.

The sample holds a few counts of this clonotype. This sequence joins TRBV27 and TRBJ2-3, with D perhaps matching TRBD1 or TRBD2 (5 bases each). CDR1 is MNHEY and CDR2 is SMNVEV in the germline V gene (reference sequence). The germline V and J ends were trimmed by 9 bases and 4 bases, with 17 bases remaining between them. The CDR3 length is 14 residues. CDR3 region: CASGRGVWADTQYF. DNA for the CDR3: TGTGCCAGTGGACGGGGCGTTTGGGCAGATACGCAGTATTTT.

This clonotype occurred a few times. CDR3 region: CASSLDGLAGGPSPQYF. In DNA, the CDR3 is TGTGCCAGCAGCTTAGATGGACTAGCGGGGGGGCCGTCCCCGCAGTATTTT. The V gene is TRBV11-2, the J gene TRBJ2-3; 15 positions agree with TRBD2. The CDR3 covers 17 residues. Trimming removed 0 bases from V and 10 bases from J; junction bases left unmatched: 8. Germline values: CDR1 SGHAT, CDR2 FQNNGV. The full variable domain, in which reference TRBV11-2 and TRBJ2-3 provide the parts outside the CDR3, is EAGVAQSPRYKIIEKRQSVAFWCNPISGHATLYWYQQILGQGPKLLIQFQNNGVVDDSQLPKDRFSAERLKGVDSTLKIQPAKLEDSAVYLCASSLDGLAGGPSPQYFGPGTRLTVL.

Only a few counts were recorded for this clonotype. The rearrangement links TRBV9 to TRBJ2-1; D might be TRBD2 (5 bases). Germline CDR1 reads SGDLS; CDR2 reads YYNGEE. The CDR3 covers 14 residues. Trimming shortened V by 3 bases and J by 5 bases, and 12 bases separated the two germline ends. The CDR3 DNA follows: TGTGCCAGCAGCGAGGGAGAGGGCAACAATGAGCAGTTCTTC. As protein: CASSEGEGNNEQFF.

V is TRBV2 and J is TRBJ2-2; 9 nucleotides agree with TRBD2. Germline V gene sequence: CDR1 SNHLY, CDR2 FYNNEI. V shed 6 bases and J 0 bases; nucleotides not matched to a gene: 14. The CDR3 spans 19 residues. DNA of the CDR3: TGTGCCAGCAGGAGCCCGGTGACTAGCGGCCGCGCGAACACCGGGGAGCTGTTTTTT. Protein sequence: CASRSPVTSGRANTGELFF.

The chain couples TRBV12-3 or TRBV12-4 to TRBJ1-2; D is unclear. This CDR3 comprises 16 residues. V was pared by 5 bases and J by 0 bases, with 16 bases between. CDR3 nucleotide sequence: TGTGCCAGCAGTCTACGAGGACTGGCGACTAACTATGGCTACACCTTC. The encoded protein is CASSLRGLATNYGYTF.

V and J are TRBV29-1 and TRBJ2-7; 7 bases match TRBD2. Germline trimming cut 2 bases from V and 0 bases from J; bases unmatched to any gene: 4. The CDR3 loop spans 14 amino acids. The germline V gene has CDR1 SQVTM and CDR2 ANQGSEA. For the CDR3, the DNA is TGCAGCGTTGAATTGGGCGGGAGCTCCTACGAGCAGTACTTC. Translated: CSVELGGSSYEQYF.

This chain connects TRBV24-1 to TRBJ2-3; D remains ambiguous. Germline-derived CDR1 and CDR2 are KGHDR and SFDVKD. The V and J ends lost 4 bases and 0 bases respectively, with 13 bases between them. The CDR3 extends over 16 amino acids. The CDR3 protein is CATSETIHSSTDTQYF. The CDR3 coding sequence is TGTGCCACCAGTGAGACGATCCACTCTAGCACAGATACGCAGTATTTT.

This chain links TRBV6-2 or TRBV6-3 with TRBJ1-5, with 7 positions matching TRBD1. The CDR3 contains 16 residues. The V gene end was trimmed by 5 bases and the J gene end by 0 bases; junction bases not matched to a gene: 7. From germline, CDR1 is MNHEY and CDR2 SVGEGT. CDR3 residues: CASSHEGTASNQPQHF. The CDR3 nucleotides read TGTGCCAGCAGTCACGAAGGGACAGCTAGCAATCAGCCCCAGCATTTT.